This TCR beta chain was sequenced for a study of T cells after yellow fever vaccination. General study points: Clones that expanded after primary vaccination mostly reappeared after the booster (just over 95% CD4, 88% CD8). CD4 and CD8 compartments shared a small share of clonotypes. Contaminants from the bulk population, in the form of abundant clonotypes, could be found in FACS-sorted repertoires.

5'RACE template switching added a universal primer site and UMIs to TCR cDNA. TCRdb passed the 5' RACE reads through MiXCR, listing each CDR3 protein once. The data contain approximately 610,000 distinct CDR3 sequences, about a sixth of them singletons. CDR3 length: 14 residues. Germline V gene data show CDR1 as DFQATT and CDR2 as SNEGSKA (reference sequence). Trimming stripped 1 base from V and 0 bases from J, with 7 bases between. In its sample, this clonotype was seen many times. Its specificity is not known. The material sequenced was PBMCs, taken less than 6 days after the first yellow fever vaccination. This chain connects TRBV20-1 to TRBJ2-4; D possibly uses TRBD1 or TRBD2 (5 bases each). This receptor was obtained from a man between 18 and 35 years old who received the YFV17D yellow fever vaccine. The CDR3 sequence: CSARAGTAKNIQYF. The CDR3 region has the DNA TGCAGTGCTAGAGCCGGGACAGCCAAAAACATTCAGTACTTC.